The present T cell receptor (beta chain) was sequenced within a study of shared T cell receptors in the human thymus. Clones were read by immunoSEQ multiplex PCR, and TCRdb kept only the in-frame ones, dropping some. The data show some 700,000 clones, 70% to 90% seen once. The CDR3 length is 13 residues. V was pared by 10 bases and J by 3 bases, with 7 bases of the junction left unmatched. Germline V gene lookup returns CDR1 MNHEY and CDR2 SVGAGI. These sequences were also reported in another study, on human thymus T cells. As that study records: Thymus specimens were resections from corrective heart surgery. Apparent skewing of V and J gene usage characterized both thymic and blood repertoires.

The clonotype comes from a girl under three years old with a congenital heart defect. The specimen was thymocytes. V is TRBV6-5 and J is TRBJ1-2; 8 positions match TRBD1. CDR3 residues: CATRRGRDYGYTF. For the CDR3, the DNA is TGTGCCACTCGCAGGGGGCGTGACTATGGCTACACCTTC.